The clone carrying this T cell receptor beta chain turned up a few times. The sample originates from a study of blood T cell repertoires in COVID-19. V lost 6 bases, J lost 0 bases, and 12 bases lay in between. The CDR3 covers 15 residues. Germline CDR1 reads MNHEY; CDR2 reads SVGAGI. Here immunoSEQ multiplex PCR was the method, and the copy in TCRdb shows in-frame clones only, minus some. The repertoire holds around 250,000 clones, with 80% to 90% as singletons. The chain recombines TRBV6-5 with TRBJ1-5; D remains ambiguous. Sequenced material: PBMCs or T cells enriched from blood (not recorded which). The source of this sequence is a woman in her 30s with acute COVID-19. The CDR3 nucleotides read TGTGCCAGCAGCCTTGTGGCATCTAGCAATCAGCCCCAGCATTTT. The encoded protein is CASSLVASSNQPQHF.